Each of the 9 T cell receptor beta chains below was sequenced from the same sample in a study of blood T cell repertoires in COVID-19. TCRdb keeps only in-frame clones here, not all; method: immunoSEQ multiplex PCR. The repertoire holds around 620,000 clones, with 70% to 90% as singletons. The specimen was peripheral blood. These receptor sequences come from a woman in her late teens or twenties with acute or convalescent COVID-19.

The chain is built from TRBV6-5 and TRBJ1-1; a possible D gene is TRBD1 (6 bases). CDR1 MNHEY and CDR2 SVGAGI come from the germline V gene. The V gene lost 6 bases and the J gene lost 0 bases, with 14 bases spanning the gap. This CDR3 has 15 amino acids. The CDR3 region is CASSQGPELNTEAFF. The CDR3 DNA reads as TGTGCCAGCAGCCAGGGGCCAGAACTGAACACTGAAGCTTTCTTT.

The genes are TRBV29-1 and TRBJ1-5; D perhaps matches TRBD1 (5 bases). Germline V CDR1 and CDR2: SQVTM, ANQGSEA. Trimming removed 5 bases at V and 5 bases at J, with 19 bases between. The CDR3 spans 15 residues. The CDR3 nucleotides read TGCAGCGTTTCTTCCGGTGGGGCGGGAGATCAGCCCCAGCATTTT. Residues: CSVSSGGAGDQPQHF.

The genes are TRBV5-1 and TRBJ1-4; D gene ambiguous. Trimming cost V 1 base and J 5 bases, with 6 bases left between them. The CDR3 sequence is 13 residues long. CDR1 and CDR2 from the germline V gene are SGHRS and YFSETQ. This CDR3 reads CASSLSVNEKLFF. CDR3 DNA: TGCGCCAGCAGCTTGTCGGTCAATGAAAAACTGTTTTTT.

The V and J genes are TRBV6-6 and TRBJ1-1; D may be TRBD1 (5 bases). This CDR3 has 14 amino acids. Between the trimmed V and J ends, which lost 2 bases and 3 bases, there was a span of 10 bases. Germline-derived CDR1 and CDR2 are MNHNY and SVGAGI (reference sequence). CDR3 DNA: TGTGCCAGCAGTTACGGGCCAGGGTACACTGAAGCTTTCTTT. Amino acids: CASSYGPGYTEAFF.

This rearrangement joins TRBV6-1 to TRBJ2-7; the D gene is possibly TRBD2 (5 bases). Per germline, CDR1 MNHNS and CDR2 SASEGT. Trimming pared 1 base from V and 0 bases from J, leaving 7 bases between. The CDR3 is 14 amino acids. Written as DNA, the CDR3 is TGTGCCAGCAGTGAAGTCGGGGACTCCTACGAGCAGTACTTC. Translated, it gives CASSEVGDSYEQYF.

The rearrangement uses TRBV12-5 and TRBJ1-5, with D hard to call. The CDR3 loop spans 19 amino acids. Germline assignment: CDR1 LGHNT and CDR2 FRNRAP. With 3 bases removed from V and 2 bases from J, the gap between germline ends came to 23 bases. The CDR3 sequence is CASGFGPPPVGSGNQPQHF. DNA of the CDR3: TGTGCTAGTGGTTTTGGGCCCCCCCCTGTCGGGAGCGGCAATCAGCCCCAGCATTTT.

The chain has TRBV12-3 or TRBV12-4 and TRBJ1-2, with D unresolved. This CDR3 region has 12 residues. V was pared by 3 bases and J by 3 bases, with 5 bases between. The CDR3 region has the DNA TGTGCCAGCAGTTTGAGGTACTATGGCTACACCTTC. Amino acid sequence: CASSLRYYGYTF.

This clone came up a few times. The V call is TRBV5-6, the J call TRBJ2-1; D is ambiguous. The CDR3 is made up of 15 amino acids. The V gene lost 2 bases and the J gene lost 0 bases, with 9 bases spanning the gap. Germline lookup yields CDR1 SGHDT and CDR2 YYEEEE. CDR3 nucleotides: TGTGCCAGCAGCTTTCCCCGGGTCTCCTACAATGAGCAGTTCTTC. Encoded protein: CASSFPRVSYNEQFF.

This rearrangement joins TRBV19 to TRBJ1-5; 8 positions agree with TRBD1. The trim removed 4 bases at V and 4 bases at J, leaving 12 bases unmatched. Looked up from germline, CDR1 is LNHDA and CDR2 is SQIVND (reference sequence). This CDR3 has 17 residues. The CDR3 DNA is TGTGCCAGTAGTACCGACAGGGGCAAGGTAGTTAATCAGCCCCAGCATTTT. Translating gives CASSTDRGKVVNQPQHF.